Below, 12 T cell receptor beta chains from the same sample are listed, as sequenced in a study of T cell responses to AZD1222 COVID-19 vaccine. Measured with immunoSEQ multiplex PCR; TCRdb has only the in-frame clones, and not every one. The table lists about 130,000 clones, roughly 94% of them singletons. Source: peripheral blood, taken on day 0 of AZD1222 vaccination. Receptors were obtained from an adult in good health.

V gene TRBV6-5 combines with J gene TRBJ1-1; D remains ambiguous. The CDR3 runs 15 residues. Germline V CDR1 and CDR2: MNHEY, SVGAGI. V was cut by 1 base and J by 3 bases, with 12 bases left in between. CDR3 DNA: TGTGCCAGCAGTTACTGGAACGCCGAGGACACTGAAGCTTTCTTT. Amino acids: CASSYWNAEDTEAFF.

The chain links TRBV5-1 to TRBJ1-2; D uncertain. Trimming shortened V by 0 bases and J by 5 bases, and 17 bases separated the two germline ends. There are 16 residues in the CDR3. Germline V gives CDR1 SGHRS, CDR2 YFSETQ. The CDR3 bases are TGCGCCAGCAGCTTGGCCCTGGGCGCGAGTTTATATGGCTACACCTTC. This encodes CASSLALGASLYGYTF. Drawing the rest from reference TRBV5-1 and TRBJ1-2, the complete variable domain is KAGVTQTPRYLIKTRGQQVTLSCSPISGHRSVSWYQQTPGQGLQFLFEYFSETQRNKGNFPGRFSGRQFSNSRSEMNVSTLELGDSALYLCASSLALGASLYGYTFGSGTRLTVV.

In nucleotides, the CDR3 is TGTGCCAGCAGCGTGCTGGGGGTTCGCGGGGCTACGCAGTATTTT. Translation: CASSVLGVRGATQYF. The genes are TRBV7-6 and TRBJ2-3; D possibly corresponds to TRBD2 (6 bases). Germline CDR1 is SGHVS and CDR2 is FNYEAQ. Trimming removed 5 bases at V and 8 bases at J, with 20 bases between. The CDR3 spans 15 residues.

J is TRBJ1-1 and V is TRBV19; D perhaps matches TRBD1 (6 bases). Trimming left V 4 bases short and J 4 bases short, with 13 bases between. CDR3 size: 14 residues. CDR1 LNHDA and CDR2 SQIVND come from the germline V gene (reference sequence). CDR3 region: CASSTLRGGTEAFF. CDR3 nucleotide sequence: TGTGCCAGTAGTACCCTGAGGGGGGGCACTGAAGCTTTCTTT.

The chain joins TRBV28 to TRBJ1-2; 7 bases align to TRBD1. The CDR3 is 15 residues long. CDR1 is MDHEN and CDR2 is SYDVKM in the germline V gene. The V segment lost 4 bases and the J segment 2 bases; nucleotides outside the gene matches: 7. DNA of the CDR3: TGTGCCAGCAGTTGGGGCCCGACAGGGAACTATGGCTACACCTTC. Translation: CASSWGPTGNYGYTF.

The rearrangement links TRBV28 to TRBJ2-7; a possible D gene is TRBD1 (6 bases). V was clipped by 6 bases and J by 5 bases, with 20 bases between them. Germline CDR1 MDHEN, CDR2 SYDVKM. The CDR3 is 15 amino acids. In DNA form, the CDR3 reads TGTGCCAGCAGCCAGACCGTTACAGGGTTCGACGAGCAGTACTTC. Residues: CASSQTVTGFDEQYF. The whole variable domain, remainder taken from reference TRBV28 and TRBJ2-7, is DVKVTQSSRYLVKRTGEKVFLECVQDMDHENMFWYRQDPGLGLRLIYFSYDVKMKEKGDIPEGYSVSREKKERFSLILESASTNQTSMYLCASSQTVTGFDEQYFGPGTRLTVT.

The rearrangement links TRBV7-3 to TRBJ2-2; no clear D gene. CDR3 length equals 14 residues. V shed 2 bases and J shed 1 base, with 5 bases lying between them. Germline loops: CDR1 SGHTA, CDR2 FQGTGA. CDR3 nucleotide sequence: TGTGCCAGCAGCTTACTTGTGAACACCGGGGAGCTGTTTTTT. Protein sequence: CASSLLVNTGELFF.

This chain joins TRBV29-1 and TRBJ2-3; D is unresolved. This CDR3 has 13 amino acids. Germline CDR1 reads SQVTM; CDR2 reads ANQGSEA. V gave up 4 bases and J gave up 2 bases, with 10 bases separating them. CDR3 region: CSVVAAYTDTQYF. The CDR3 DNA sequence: TGCAGCGTTGTTGCAGCCTACACAGATACGCAGTATTTT.

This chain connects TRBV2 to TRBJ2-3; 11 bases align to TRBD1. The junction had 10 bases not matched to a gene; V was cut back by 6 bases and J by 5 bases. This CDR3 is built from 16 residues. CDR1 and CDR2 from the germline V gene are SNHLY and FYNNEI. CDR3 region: CASRDGQGAFQDTQYF. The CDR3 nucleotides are TGTGCCAGCAGGGACGGACAGGGGGCTTTTCAAGATACGCAGTATTTT.

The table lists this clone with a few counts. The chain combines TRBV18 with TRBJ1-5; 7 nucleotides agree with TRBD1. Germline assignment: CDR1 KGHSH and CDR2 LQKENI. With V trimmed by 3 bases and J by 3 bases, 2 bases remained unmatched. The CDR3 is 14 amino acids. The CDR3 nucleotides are TGTGCCAGCTCACCGGGACAGCTCAATCAGCCCCAGCATTTT. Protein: CASSPGQLNQPQHF. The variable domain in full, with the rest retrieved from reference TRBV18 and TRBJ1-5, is NAGVMQNPRHLVRRRGQEARLRCSPMKGHSHVYWYRQLPEEGLKFMVYLQKENIIDESGMPKERFSAEFPKEGPSILRIQQVVRGDSAAYFCASSPGQLNQPQHFGDGTRLSIL.

CDR3 coding DNA: TGTGCCAGTAGTATATTAGTCGGGGGCTATGGCTACACCTTC. Encoded protein: CASSILVGGYGYTF. V gene TRBV19 combines with J gene TRBJ1-2; D possibly corresponds to TRBD1 (5 bases). CDR3 length: 14 amino acids. V lost 2 bases and J 4 bases, leaving 11 bases between the germline ends. The V gene's germline CDR1 is LNHDA and CDR2 SQIVND (reference sequence).

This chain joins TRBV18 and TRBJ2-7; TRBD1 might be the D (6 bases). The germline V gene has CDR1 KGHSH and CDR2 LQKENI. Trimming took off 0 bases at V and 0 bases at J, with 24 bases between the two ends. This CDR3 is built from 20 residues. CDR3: CASSPPVINAGEFFSYEQYF. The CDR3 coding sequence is TGTGCCAGCTCACCACCGGTTATTAATGCAGGGGAATTTTTCTCCTACGAGCAGTACTTC.